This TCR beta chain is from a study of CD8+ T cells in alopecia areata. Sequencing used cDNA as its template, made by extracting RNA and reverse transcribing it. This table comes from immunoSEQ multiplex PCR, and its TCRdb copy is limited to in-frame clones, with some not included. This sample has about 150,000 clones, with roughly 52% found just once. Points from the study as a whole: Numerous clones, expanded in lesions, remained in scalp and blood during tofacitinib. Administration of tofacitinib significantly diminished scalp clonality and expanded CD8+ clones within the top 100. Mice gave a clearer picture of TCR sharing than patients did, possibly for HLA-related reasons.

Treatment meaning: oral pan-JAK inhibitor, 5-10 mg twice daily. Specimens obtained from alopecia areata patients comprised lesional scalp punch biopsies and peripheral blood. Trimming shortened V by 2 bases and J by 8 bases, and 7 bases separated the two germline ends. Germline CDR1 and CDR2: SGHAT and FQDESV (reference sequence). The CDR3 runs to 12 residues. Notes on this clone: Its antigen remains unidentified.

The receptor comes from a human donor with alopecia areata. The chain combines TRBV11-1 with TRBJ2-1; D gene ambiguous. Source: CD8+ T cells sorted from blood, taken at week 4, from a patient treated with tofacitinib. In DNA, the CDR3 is TGTGCCAGCAGCTTACCCGGCTATGAGCAGTTCTTC. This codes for CASSLPGYEQFF.